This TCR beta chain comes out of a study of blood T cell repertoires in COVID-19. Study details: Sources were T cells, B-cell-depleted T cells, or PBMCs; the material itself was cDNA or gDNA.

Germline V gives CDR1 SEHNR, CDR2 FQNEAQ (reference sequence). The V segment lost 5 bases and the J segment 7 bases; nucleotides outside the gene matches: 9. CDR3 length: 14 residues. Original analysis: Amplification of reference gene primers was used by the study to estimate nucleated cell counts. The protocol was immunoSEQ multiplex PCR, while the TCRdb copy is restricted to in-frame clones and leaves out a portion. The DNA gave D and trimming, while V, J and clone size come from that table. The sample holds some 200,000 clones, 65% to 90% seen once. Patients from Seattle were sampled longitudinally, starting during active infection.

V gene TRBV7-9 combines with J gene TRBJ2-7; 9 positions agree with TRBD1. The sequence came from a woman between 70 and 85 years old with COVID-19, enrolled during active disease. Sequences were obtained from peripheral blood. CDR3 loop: CASSQLDRGREQYF. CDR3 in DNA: TGTGCCAGCAGCCAACTGGACAGGGGACGGGAGCAGTACTTC.